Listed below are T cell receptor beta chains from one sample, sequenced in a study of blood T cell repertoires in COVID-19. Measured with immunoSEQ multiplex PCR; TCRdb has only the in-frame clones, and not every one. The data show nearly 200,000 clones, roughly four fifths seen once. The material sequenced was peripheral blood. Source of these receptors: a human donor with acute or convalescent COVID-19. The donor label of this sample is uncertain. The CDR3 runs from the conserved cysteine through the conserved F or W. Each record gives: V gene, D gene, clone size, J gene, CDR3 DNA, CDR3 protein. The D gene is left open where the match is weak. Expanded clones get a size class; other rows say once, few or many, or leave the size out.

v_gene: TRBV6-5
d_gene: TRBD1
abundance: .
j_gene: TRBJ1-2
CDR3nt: TGTGCCAGCAGTTACGGGGACAGCTATGGCTACACCTTC
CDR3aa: CASSYGDSYGYTF

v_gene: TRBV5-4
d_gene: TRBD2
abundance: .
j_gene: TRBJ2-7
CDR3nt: TGTGCCAGCAGCTTGACTAGCGGGAGGAACCACGAGCAGTACTTC
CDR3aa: CASSLTSGRNHEQYF

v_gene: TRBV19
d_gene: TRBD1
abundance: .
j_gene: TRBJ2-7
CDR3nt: TGTGCCAGTAGTCGCACAGGGGGCTGGTACGAGCAGTACTTC
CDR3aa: CASSRTGGWYEQYF

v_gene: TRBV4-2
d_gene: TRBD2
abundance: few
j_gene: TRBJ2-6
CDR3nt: TGTGCCAGCAGCCGGGGGAGGGCCTCTGGGGCCAACGTCCTGACTTTC
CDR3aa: CASSRGRASGANVLTF

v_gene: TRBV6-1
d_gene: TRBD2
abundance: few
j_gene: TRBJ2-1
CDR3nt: TGTGCCAGCAGTGAGGGGACTAGTGGAAATGAGCAGTTCTTC
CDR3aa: CASSEGTSGNEQFF

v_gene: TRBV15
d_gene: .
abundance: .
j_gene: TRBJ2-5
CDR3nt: TGTGCCACCAGCAGAGGACGCGGGGTGGAAGAGACCCAGTACTTC
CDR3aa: CATSRGRGVEETQYF

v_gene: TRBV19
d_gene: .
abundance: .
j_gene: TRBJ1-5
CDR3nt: TGTGCCAGTCGAGACTGGAGGGGTCAGCCCCAGCATTTT
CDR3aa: CASRDWRGQPQHF

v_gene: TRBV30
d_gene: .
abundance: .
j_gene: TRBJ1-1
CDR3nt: TGTGCCTGGGCCAAACACACGAACACTGAAGCTTTCTTT
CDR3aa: CAWAKHTNTEAFF

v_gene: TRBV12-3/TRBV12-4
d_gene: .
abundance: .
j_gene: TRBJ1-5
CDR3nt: TGTGCCAGCACCCTGGGGCTGGATCAGCCCCAGCATTTT
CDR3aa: CASTLGLDQPQHF

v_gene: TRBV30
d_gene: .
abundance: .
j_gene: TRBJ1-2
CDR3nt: TGTGCCTGGAGTCTCCAGTATGGCTACACCTTC
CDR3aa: CAWSLQYGYTF

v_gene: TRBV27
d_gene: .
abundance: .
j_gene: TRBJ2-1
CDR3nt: TGTGCCAGCAGTTTAACCAGGGGCTCCTACAATGAGCAGTTCTTC
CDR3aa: CASSLTRGSYNEQFF

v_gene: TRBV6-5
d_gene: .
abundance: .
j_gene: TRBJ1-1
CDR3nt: TGTGCCAGCAGTTACTCCGAGATTCCGAACACTGAAGCTTTCTTT
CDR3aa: CASSYSEIPNTEAFF

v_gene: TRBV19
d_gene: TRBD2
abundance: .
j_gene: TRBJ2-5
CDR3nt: TGTGCCAGTAGTCTAGCGGGAGGTGGAGAGACCCAGTACTTC
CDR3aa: CASSLAGGGETQYF

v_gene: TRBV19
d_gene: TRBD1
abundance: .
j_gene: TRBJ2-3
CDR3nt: TGTGCCAGTAGTCAGGACAGGGCCCTTTACCCAGATACGCAGTATTTT
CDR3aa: CASSQDRALYPDTQYF

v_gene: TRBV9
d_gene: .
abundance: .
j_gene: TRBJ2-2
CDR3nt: TGTGCCAGCAGCGTAGGGACTACTACTTCCGGGGAGCTGTTTTTT
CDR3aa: CASSVGTTTSGELFF

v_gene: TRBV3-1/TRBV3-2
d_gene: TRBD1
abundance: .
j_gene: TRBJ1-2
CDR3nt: TGTGCCAGCAGCGACAGGGCCTGGGGTGGCTACACCTTC
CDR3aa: CASSDRAWGGYTF

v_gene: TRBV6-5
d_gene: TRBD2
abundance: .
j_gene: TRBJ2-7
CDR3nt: TGTGCCAGCAGTTCGACTAGCGGGACCTTCGAGCAGTACTTC
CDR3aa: CASSSTSGTFEQYF

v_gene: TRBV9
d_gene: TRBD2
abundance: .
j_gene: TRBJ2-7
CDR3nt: TGTGCCAGCAGCGTAGGGAGTGGGGTAGCGGGATTGTACGAGCAGTACTTC
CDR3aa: CASSVGSGVAGLYEQYF

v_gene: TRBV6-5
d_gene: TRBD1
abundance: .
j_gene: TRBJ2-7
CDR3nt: TGTGCCAGCAGGGGACAGTCAGCCTACGAGCAGTACTTC
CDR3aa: CASRGQSAYEQYF

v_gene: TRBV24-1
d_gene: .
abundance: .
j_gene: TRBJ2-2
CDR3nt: TGTGCCACCAGTGACCCCGGGACTCACACCGGGGAGCTGTTTTTT
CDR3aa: CATSDPGTHTGELFF

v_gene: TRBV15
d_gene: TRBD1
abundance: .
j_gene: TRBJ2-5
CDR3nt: TGTGCCACCAGCAGAGGGGTCGCAGGGGGCGAAAAAGAGACCCAGTACTTC
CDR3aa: CATSRGVAGGEKETQYF

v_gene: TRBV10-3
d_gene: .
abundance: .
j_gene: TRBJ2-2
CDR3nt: TGTGCCATCAGTGACAGGGAGGACGGGGAGCTGTTTTTT
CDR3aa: CAISDREDGELFF

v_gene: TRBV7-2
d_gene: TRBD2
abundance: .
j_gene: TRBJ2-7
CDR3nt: TGTGCCAGCAGCTTACGCGGGGGGGACGAGCAGTACTTC
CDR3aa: CASSLRGGDEQYF

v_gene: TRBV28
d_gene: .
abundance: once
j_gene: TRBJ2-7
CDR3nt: TGTGCCAGCAGTGGATGGGGGACAACTACCTACGAGCAGTACTTC
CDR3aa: CASSGWGTTTYEQYF

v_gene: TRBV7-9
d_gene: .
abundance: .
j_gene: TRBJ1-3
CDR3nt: TGTGCCAGCAGCTCCAGACAGGACTTCTCTGGAAACACCATATATTTT
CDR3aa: CASSSRQDFSGNTIYF

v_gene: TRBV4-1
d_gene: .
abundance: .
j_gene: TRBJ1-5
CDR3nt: TGCGCCAGCAGCCAAGATTCCCAGGGCAATCAGCCCCAGCATTTT
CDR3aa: CASSQDSQGNQPQHF

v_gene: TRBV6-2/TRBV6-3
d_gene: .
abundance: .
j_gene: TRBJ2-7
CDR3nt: TGTGCCAGCAGTTCCCACTCCTACGAGCAGTACTTC
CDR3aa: CASSSHSYEQYF

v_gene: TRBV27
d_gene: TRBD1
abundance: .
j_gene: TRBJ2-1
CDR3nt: TGTGCCAGCAGTTTAAGGGGGCTAAAGAGCAATGAGCAGTTCTTC
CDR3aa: CASSLRGLKSNEQFF

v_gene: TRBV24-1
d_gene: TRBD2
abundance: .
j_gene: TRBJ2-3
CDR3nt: TGTGCCACCAGTGATTTCGGGGGGGGCCCTGGCACAGATACGCAGTATTTT
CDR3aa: CATSDFGGGPGTDTQYF

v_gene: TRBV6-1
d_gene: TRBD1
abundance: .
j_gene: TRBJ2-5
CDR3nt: TGTGCCAGCAGTGAAACAGGGGCCCAGTACTTC
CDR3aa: CASSETGAQYF

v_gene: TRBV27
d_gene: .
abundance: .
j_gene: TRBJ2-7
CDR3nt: TGTGCCAGTACAAACCTCGGGGTTACCTACGAGCAGTACTTC
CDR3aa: CASTNLGVTYEQYF

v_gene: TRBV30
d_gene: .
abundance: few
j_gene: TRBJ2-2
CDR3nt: TGTGCCTGGAGTCTGGCCGTCGGGGAGCTGTTTTTT
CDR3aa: CAWSLAVGELFF

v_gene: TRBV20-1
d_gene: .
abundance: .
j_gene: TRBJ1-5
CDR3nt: TGCAGTGCTAGTGGGAGGGTTGGCAATCAGCCCCAGCATTTT
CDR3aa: CSASGRVGNQPQHF

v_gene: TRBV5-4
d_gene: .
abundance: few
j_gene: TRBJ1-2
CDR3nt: TGTGCCAGCAGCTTGCCCAACAGGGAGGGGGGCTACACCTTC
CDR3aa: CASSLPNREGGYTF

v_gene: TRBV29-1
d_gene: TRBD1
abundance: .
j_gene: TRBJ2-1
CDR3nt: TGCAGCGTAGGACAGGGTTGGTCCTACAATGAGCAGTTCTTC
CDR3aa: CSVGQGWSYNEQFF

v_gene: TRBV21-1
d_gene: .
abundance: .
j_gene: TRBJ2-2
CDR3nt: TGTGCCAGCAGCGTGCCCGGGACAGGGGACACCGGGGAGCTGTTTTTT
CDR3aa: CASSVPGTGDTGELFF

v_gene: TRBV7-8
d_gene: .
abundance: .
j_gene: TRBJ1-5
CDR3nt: TGTGCCAGCAGCCCCGAAGGGGTTTCGCAGCCCCAGCATTTT
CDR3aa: CASSPEGVSQPQHF

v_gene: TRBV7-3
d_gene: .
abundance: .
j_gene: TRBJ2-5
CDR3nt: TGTGCCAGCGCAACTAGCTTCCGAGAGACCCAGTACTTC
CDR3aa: CASATSFRETQYF

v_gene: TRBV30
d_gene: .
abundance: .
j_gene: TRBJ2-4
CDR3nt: TGTGCCTGGAGTACGGGGGACAGCAAAAACATTCAGTACTTC
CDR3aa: CAWSTGDSKNIQYF

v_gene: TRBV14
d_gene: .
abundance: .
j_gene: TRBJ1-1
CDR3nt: TGTGCCAGCAGCCCTCCCGGGACAACGAACACTGAAGCTTTCTTT
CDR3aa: CASSPPGTTNTEAFF

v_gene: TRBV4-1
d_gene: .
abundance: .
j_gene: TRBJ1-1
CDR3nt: TGCGCCAGCAGCCAAGCCCCTAGTAGGGGTAGAACTGAAGCTTTCTTT
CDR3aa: CASSQAPSRGRTEAFF